Included here is one T cell receptor beta chain sequence, with context. Its antigen is currently unknown. The data belong to a study of T-cell memory formation after mild COVID-19. Study-level information: TCR clusters were mostly donor specific.

Overall study results and limits: Some clones that responded turned up in pre-infection memory, which suggests that cross-reactive memory joined in. The CD4+ clones that contracted clustered mainly within CM and EM, and the CD8+ clones concentrated in EMRA.

UMIs and sample barcodes were carried by the TCR alpha and TCR beta cDNA libraries that 5'RACE produced using constant-segment primers. MiXCR, run by TCRdb on the 5' RACE reads, gives a single entry per CDR3 protein. The table includes 450,000 to 650,000 distinct CDR3 sequences, roughly 22% detected once. The CDR3 sequence is 15 residues long. The V and J ends lost 5 bases and 1 base, in that order; junction bases with no gene match: 5. The germline gives CDR1 SNHLY, CDR2 FYNNEI. The specimen was PBMCs or a T cell subset sorted from them (not recorded which). The receptor was isolated from an adult woman who had mild COVID-19 (a few samples of this study predate the infection). Cell type and time point are not known. The chain employs TRBV2 and TRBJ2-3, with 8 bases aligning to TRBD1. In DNA form, the CDR3 reads TGTGCCAGCAGTTCCAGGGGGCGCGGCACAGATACGCAGTATTTT. Translation gives CASSSRGRGTDTQYF. Using reference TRBV2 and TRBJ2-3 for the parts outside the CDR3, the full variable domain is EPEVTQTPSHQVTQMGQEVILRCVPISNHLYFYWYRQILGQKVEFLVSFYNNEISEKSEIFDDQFSVERPDGSNFTLKIRSTKLEDSAMYFCASSSRGRGTDTQYFGPGTRLTVL.